The clone carrying this T cell receptor beta chain has a single count. Antigen: not known. The sample originates from a study of OX40 agonist ivuxolimab in advanced cancers. Study details: Patients were dosed intravenously with ivuxolimab at 0.01 to 10 mg/kg every 2 weeks. Patients in dose escalation had liver, melanoma, kidney or head and neck cancers. Study results and caveats: Partial responders treated at 0.1-3.0 mg/kg exhibited clonal expansion among the lowest measured. On average, CD8+ T cells had more expanded clones than CD4+.

Sequencing used immunoSEQ multiplex PCR; TCRdb keeps in-frame clones, though not all of them. The table records 20,000 or so clones, under 85% of them present only once. The V gene's germline CDR1 is SGHRS and CDR2 YFSETQ. V lost 0 bases, J lost 10 bases, and 10 bases lay in between. This CDR3 is 12 amino acids long. Sample: CD4+ or CD8+ T cells sorted from blood, taken in a trial of the OX40 agonist ivuxolimab. V usage is TRBV5-1 and J usage is TRBJ1-1; no clear D. The receptor was isolated from an adult with an advanced solid tumor such as melanoma, head and neck, liver or kidney cancer. Here the CDR3 reads CASSLEGFGAFF. CDR3 sequence (DNA): TGCGCCAGCAGCTTGGAAGGGTTTGGAGCTTTCTTT.